A single sample gave rise to the 28 T cell receptor beta chains below, sequenced in a study of Ad26.COV2.S vaccination and SARS-CoV-2 variants. Sample treatment: roughly 20 received Ad26.COV2.S at low or high dose, single or two shots; roughly five received placebo; per-sample allocation not given. Day 63 following the first vaccine or placebo injection was when the samples were taken. The data were produced by immunoSEQ multiplex PCR, yet TCRdb's version contains in-frame clones alone and is incomplete. The sample yields about 280,000 clones, more than 70% seen once. The specimen comprised peripheral blood, sampled in a trial of Ad26.COV2.S vaccine versus placebo. The origin of the receptors is a person aged 18 to 59 who received the Ad26.COV2.S COVID-19 vaccine or a placebo.

The V call is TRBV27, the J call TRBJ2-5; 8 bases align to TRBD2. The CDR3 covers 15 residues. CDR1 and CDR2 from the germline V gene are MNHEY and SMNVEV (reference sequence). V dropped 6 bases and J dropped 4; count of bases not matched to a gene: 10. The DNA of the CDR3 is TGTGCCAGCAGAATTGGGATAGCGGGACCAGAGACCCAGTACTTC. This encodes CASRIGIAGPETQYF.

This chain uses TRBV5-1 with TRBJ1-2; a weak D match, TRBD1 (5 bases). Per germline, CDR1 SGHRS and CDR2 YFSETQ. The CDR3 loop spans 15 amino acids. Trimming shortened V by 3 bases and J by 0 bases, and 12 bases separated the two germline ends. CDR3 amino acids: CASSSGAAPNYGYTF. DNA of the CDR3: TGCGCCAGCAGCTCCGGGGCAGCCCCTAACTATGGCTACACCTTC.

This clone was found once. This sequence joins TRBV27 and TRBJ1-1; D is possibly TRBD1 (6 bases). In germline, CDR1 is MNHEY, CDR2 SMNVEV (reference sequence). The CDR3 is 16 amino acids. V lost 5 bases to trimming and J lost 0 bases, with 16 bases between them. The DNA for the CDR3 is TGTGCCAGCAGTACAAACGGGGGGCGCGTGAACACTGAAGCTTTCTTT. As protein: CASSTNGGRVNTEAFF.

This clone has ten or more counts. The V and J genes are TRBV27 and TRBJ2-1; D unclear. Germline lookup yields CDR1 MNHEY and CDR2 SMNVEV (reference sequence). CDR3 length: 17 amino acids. V gave up 3 bases and J gave up 0 bases, with 15 bases separating them. CDR3 residues: CASSFSSVVSSYNEQFF. The CDR3 DNA reads as TGTGCCAGCAGTTTCTCTAGTGTCGTAAGCTCCTACAATGAGCAGTTCTTC.

As regards this clone: At one of its ends the junction is not consistent with the germline gene, which may arise from a read error. The chain uses TRBV19 and TRBJ1-1, with D unclear. Germline CDR1 is LNHDA and CDR2 is SQIVND (reference sequence). The CDR3 sequence is 14 residues long. CDR3 nucleotide sequence: TGTGCCAGTAGTATAGCCTTAGAGAACGCTGAAGCTTTCTTT. This gives the protein CASSIALENAEAFF.

The chain carries TRBV27 and TRBJ2-7, with 9 bases matching TRBD1. The CDR3 sequence is 15 residues long. Germline V lookup: CDR1 MNHEY, CDR2 SMNVEV (reference sequence). Losses at the gene ends were 6 bases for V and 7 bases for J; bases not matched to a gene: 13. The CDR3 DNA follows: TGTGCCAGCAGCCGGGGACAGGGAGGATCGTGGGAGCAGTACTTC. This sequence encodes CASSRGQGGSWEQYF.

This clone was recorded a few times. The chain combines TRBV7-9 with TRBJ1-5; 9 bases align to TRBD1. The CDR3 has 13 amino acids. The germline gives CDR1 SEHNR, CDR2 FQNEAQ (reference sequence). The V and J ends lost 5 bases and 7 bases, in that order; junction bases with no gene match: 3. CDR3 in DNA: TGTGCCAGCAGCAGGACAGGGGAACAGCCCCAGCATTTT. Protein product: CASSRTGEQPQHF.

The chain has TRBV5-1 and TRBJ2-7; 8 bases fit TRBD1. The germline V gene encodes CDR1 SGHRS and CDR2 YFSETQ. CDR3 length equals 15 residues. V shed 0 bases and J 2 bases; nucleotides not matched to a gene: 4. CDR3 DNA sequence: TGCGCCAGCAGCTTGGAGGGGACAGGCGCCTACGAGCAGTACTTC. Translated, it gives CASSLEGTGAYEQYF.

The V call is TRBV9, the J call TRBJ2-1, with 9 bases lining up with TRBD2. The germline V gene has CDR1 SGDLS and CDR2 YYNGEE. The CDR3 is 15 residues long. V was clipped by 0 bases and J by 7 bases; unmatched bases: 5. The CDR3 region is CASSVGSSGINEQFF. The CDR3 DNA sequence: TGTGCCAGCAGCGTAGGATCTAGCGGGATAAATGAGCAGTTCTTC.

CDR3 amino acids: CASRGQLGYGYTF. CDR3 bases: TGTGCCAGCAGAGGGCAGCTAGGCTATGGCTACACCTTC. V and J are TRBV27 and TRBJ1-2; D ambiguous. CDR1 is MNHEY and CDR2 is SMNVEV in the germline V gene (reference sequence). This CDR3 has 13 residues. The V end was cut by 6 bases, the J end by 4 bases, with 12 bases between.

The chain couples TRBV27 to TRBJ1-4; D gene unclear. Trimming removed 3 bases at V and 3 bases at J, with 17 bases between. Germline CDR1 MNHEY, CDR2 SMNVEV (reference sequence). This CDR3 region has 17 residues. CDR3 protein: CASSFQSPGYPNEKLFF. CDR3 nucleotide sequence: TGTGCCAGCAGTTTCCAATCCCCCGGATACCCTAATGAAAAACTGTTTTTT.

V gene TRBV7-6 combines with J gene TRBJ2-2, with TRBD2 matching 16 bases. Germline V gene data show CDR1 as SGHVS and CDR2 as FNYEAQ. V shed 5 bases, J shed 5 bases, and the junction held 2 bases outside the gene matches. The CDR3 extends over 16 amino acids. The CDR3 DNA reads as TGTGCCAGCAGCCAGGGACTAGCGGGAGGGACCGGGGAGCTGTTTTTT. Amino acid sequence: CASSQGLAGGTGELFF.

The chain carries TRBV10-3 and TRBJ1-5, with 8 positions matching TRBD1. The CDR3 covers 14 residues. V trimming: 6 bases; J trimming: 2 bases; junction bases outside the gene matches: 3. Germline V gives CDR1 ENHRY, CDR2 SYGVKD. CDR3 nucleotide sequence: TGTGCCATCAGATCGGACAGGGGCAATCAGCCCCAGCATTTT. This sequence encodes CAIRSDRGNQPQHF.

The genes are TRBV9 and TRBJ1-2; D perhaps matches TRBD1 (6 bases). Germline V gene data show CDR1 as SGDLS and CDR2 as YYNGEE. Trimming cost V 2 bases and J 4 bases, with 12 bases left between them. The CDR3 is 14 amino acids. The CDR3 here is CASSVRGGTYGYTF. The CDR3 DNA is TGTGCCAGCAGCGTTCGTGGGGGCACCTATGGCTACACCTTC.

This clone has a single count. V gene TRBV7-2 combines with J gene TRBJ1-3; no definite D call. The CDR3 is 14 amino acids. CDR1 and CDR2 (germline): SGHTA, FQGNSA. The V gene lost 1 base and the J gene lost 4 bases, with 8 bases spanning the gap. The CDR3 reads CASSLVNTGNTIYF. For the CDR3, the DNA is TGTGCCAGCAGCTTAGTAAACACGGGAAACACCATATATTTT. The full variable domain, with the rest looked up from reference TRBV7-2 and TRBJ1-3, is GAGVSQSPSNKVTEKGKDVELRCDPISGHTALYWYRQSLGQGLEFLIYFQGNSAPDKSGLPSDRFSAERTGGSVSTLTIQRTQQEDSAVYLCASSLVNTGNTIYFGEGSWLTVV.

The chain recombines TRBV7-2 with TRBJ2-7; no firm D call. The length of the CDR3 is 12 residues. Germline CDR1 is SGHTA and CDR2 is FQGNSA. The V end was cut by 1 base, the J end by 5 bases, with 6 bases between. For the CDR3, the DNA is TGTGCCAGCAGCTTAGTTCTGAACGAGCAGTACTTC. It translates to CASSLVLNEQYF.

This rearrangement joins TRBV9 to TRBJ1-6; unclear D gene. The V and J ends lost 0 bases and 10 bases respectively, with 14 bases between them. Looked up from germline, CDR1 is SGDLS and CDR2 is YYNGEE. The CDR3 totals 15 residues. The CDR3 loop reads CASSVARGGESPLHF. The CDR3, as DNA: TGTGCCAGCAGCGTAGCCCGAGGTGGGGAATCACCCCTCCACTTT.

V is TRBV6-4 and J is TRBJ1-3, with 8 bases identical to TRBD1. CDR1 is MRHNA, CDR2 SNTAGT, per germline. V gave up 1 base and J gave up 7 bases; unmatched junction bases: 9. The length of the CDR3 is 16 residues. CDR3 protein: CASSDFRTGSRNTIYF. Here the CDR3 DNA reads TGTGCCAGCAGTGACTTTAGGACAGGGTCTAGGAACACCATATATTTT.

J is TRBJ2-5 and V is TRBV3-1 (or the pseudogene TRBV3-2); 8 bases are shared with TRBD1. This CDR3 comprises 18 residues. V dropped 0 bases and J dropped 2; count of bases not matched to a gene: 11. Germline V lookup: CDR1 LGHDT, CDR2 YNNKEL (reference sequence). This CDR3 reads CASSQDFRWDRRQETQYF. In nucleotides, the CDR3 is TGTGCCAGCAGCCAAGATTTTCGCTGGGACAGGCGACAAGAGACCCAGTACTTC.

J is TRBJ2-2 and V is TRBV7-2; D is ambiguous. Germline CDR1 is SGHTA and CDR2 is FQGNSA. The V gene lost 5 bases and the J gene lost 4 bases, with 20 bases spanning the gap. CDR3 length: 17 residues. As DNA, the CDR3 is TGTGCCAGCAGCCGGGTTCCGGGCGCGCCCCCCACCGGGGAGCTGTTTTTT. Translating it yields CASSRVPGAPPTGELFF.

The chain employs TRBV18 and TRBJ1-6; no definite D call. The CDR3 has 14 amino acids. Trimming left V 6 bases short and J 0 bases short, with 6 bases between. CDR1 and CDR2 from the germline V gene are KGHSH and LQKENI. The DNA for the CDR3 is TGTGCCAGCTCGGTAGACTCCTATAATTCACCCCTCCACTTT. It translates to CASSVDSYNSPLHF.

The rearrangement uses TRBV2 and TRBJ2-2; a possible D gene is TRBD1 (6 bases). Germline V gene lookup returns CDR1 SNHLY and CDR2 FYNNEI. Trimming cost V 5 bases and J 0 bases, with 10 bases left between them. This CDR3 is 15 amino acids long. CDR3 bases: TGTGCCAGCAGTCCGGACAGCCCGAACACCGGGGAGCTGTTTTTT. Protein product: CASSPDSPNTGELFF.

The gene calls are TRBV19 and TRBJ1-1; D ambiguous. Germline CDR1 reads LNHDA; CDR2 reads SQIVND (reference sequence). This CDR3 contains 15 residues. Trimming cost V 1 base and J 5 bases, with 14 bases left between them. The CDR3 spells CASSIGFTVRTEAFF. As DNA, the CDR3 is TGTGCCAGTAGTATAGGGTTCACGGTGAGGACTGAAGCTTTCTTT.

This clone appeared once. V and J are TRBV6-5 and TRBJ1-2; D remains unclear. The germline V gene encodes CDR1 MNHEY and CDR2 SVGAGI. This CDR3 region has 16 residues. The V end was cut by 4 bases, the J end by 8 bases, with 23 bases between. CDR3 sequence reads: CASSFSPGGKLGGYTF. The CDR3 DNA is TGTGCCAGCAGTTTCTCCCCGGGCGGAAAACTAGGGGGCTACACCTTC.

A note on this clone: Distinct nucleotide sequences in the sample also encode this CDR3. The chain employs TRBV3-1 (or the pseudogene TRBV3-2) and TRBJ1-3; the D is unclear. The length of the CDR3 is 14 residues. Germline V gene sequence: CDR1 LGHDT, CDR2 YNNKEL (reference sequence). Deletions cut 1 base from V and 0 bases from J, with 4 bases between. CDR3 sequence reads: CASSQAGSGNTIYF. The CDR3 coding sequence is TGTGCCAGCAGCCAAGCAGGCTCTGGAAACACCATATATTTT.

CDR3: CAWSPRLVPGFAFF. For the CDR3, the DNA is TGTGCCTGGAGTCCACGACTTGTCCCGGGCTTCGCTTTCTTT. The chain uses TRBV30 and TRBJ1-1; D is unclear. The CDR3 contains 14 residues. V gave up 2 bases and J gave up 11 bases, with 21 bases separating them. Germline V gene lookup returns CDR1 GTSNPN and CDR2 SVGIG (reference sequence). Full variable domain (missing parts from reference TRBV30 and TRBJ1-1): SQTIHQWPATLVQPVGSPLSLECTVEGTSNPNLYWYRQAAGRGLQLLFYSVGIGQISSEVPQNLSASRPQDRQFILSSKKLLLSDSGFYLCAWSPRLVPGFAFFGQGTRLTVV.

This chain connects TRBV13 to TRBJ2-5; 7 bases match TRBD2. The V gene's germline CDR1 is PRHDT and CDR2 FYEKMQ (reference sequence). The V gene end was trimmed by 5 bases and the J gene end by 3 bases; junction bases not matched to a gene: 6. This CDR3 region has 14 residues. The CDR3 DNA sequence: TGTGCCAGCAGCAAACGGGACTACAAAGAGACCCAGTACTTC. It encodes CASSKRDYKETQYF. The whole variable domain, remainder taken from reference TRBV13 and TRBJ2-5, is AAGVIQSPRHLIKEKRETATLKCYPIPRHDTVYWYQQGPGQDPQFLISFYEKMQSDKGSIPDRFSAQQFSDYHSELNMSSLELGDSALYFCASSKRDYKETQYFGPGTRLLVL.

The genes are TRBV6-5 and TRBJ2-2, with 7 nucleotides matching TRBD1. V trimming: 5 bases; J trimming: 4 bases; junction bases outside the gene matches: 7. The CDR3 has 15 amino acids. Germline V gene sequence: CDR1 MNHEY, CDR2 SVGAGI. The DNA for the CDR3 is TGTGCCAGCAGTCCACAGGGGCGTATCACCGGGGAGCTGTTTTTT. It encodes CASSPQGRITGELFF.